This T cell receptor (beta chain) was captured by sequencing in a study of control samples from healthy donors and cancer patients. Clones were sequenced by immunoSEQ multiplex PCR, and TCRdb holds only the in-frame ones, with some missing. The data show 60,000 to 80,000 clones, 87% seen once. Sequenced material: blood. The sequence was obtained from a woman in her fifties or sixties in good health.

The CDR3 bases are TGTGCCAGCAGCAAAGAGAAAGACAGGGGGTGGACTGAAGCTTTCTTT. This codes for CASSKEKDRGWTEAFF. V and J are TRBV21-1 and TRBJ1-1; the D call of TRBD1 is as the table states it, not checked on the DNA. TRBV21-1 is a pseudogene segment. This CDR3 has 16 residues.